Below are 10 T cell receptor beta chains sequenced from a single sample in a study of cytomegalovirus exposure and HLA in healthy donors. Researchers ran the PCR with 60 Vbeta and 13 Jbeta primers. Data came from immunoSEQ multiplex PCR; TCRdb stores just in-frame clones and leaves some out. Counted here are roughly 150,000 clones, nearly 80% occurring once; the ten biggest clones make up about 0.64%. The material sequenced was PBMCs. Receptor source: a male donor in good health and CMV-seronegative.

The table lists this clone with a few counts. J is TRBJ1-3 and V is TRBV15; 7 bases align to TRBD1. The V gene's germline CDR1 is LNHNV and CDR2 YYDKDF (reference sequence). CDR3 length equals 14 residues. Trimming cost V 5 bases and J 3 bases; bases outside gene matches: 4. DNA of the CDR3: TGTGCCACCAGCCGCCGGGACAGTGGAAACACCATATATTTT. Its translation: CATSRRDSGNTIYF.

This clone was counted between two and nine times. Here the CDR3 reads CASSRDSTGLGEQYF. The CDR3 nucleotides are TGTGCCAGCAGCCGTGATTCGACAGGTTTGGGGGAGCAGTACTTC. The chain links TRBV7-8 to TRBJ2-7; D is possibly TRBD1 (6 bases). V lost 5 bases and J 7 bases, leaving 21 bases between the germline ends. The CDR3 totals 15 residues. Germline CDR1 is SGHVS and CDR2 is FQNEAQ.

The gene calls are TRBV18 and TRBJ2-5; no reliable D call. The J call could be wrong; TRBJ2-7 is a better fit for the DNA end. Germline values: CDR1 KGHSH, CDR2 LQKENI. This CDR3 is 14 amino acids long. The CDR3 DNA reads as TGTGCCAGCTCACCGGCCGGTAGCTCCTACGAGCAGTACTTC. Translating it yields CASSPAGSSYEQYF.

V gene TRBV15 combines with J gene TRBJ2-2, with a possible D match to TRBD1 (5 bases). This CDR3 region has 14 residues. Trimming pared 3 bases from V and 6 bases from J, leaving 11 bases between. Germline V gene sequence: CDR1 LNHNV, CDR2 YYDKDF (reference sequence). The CDR3, as DNA: TGTGCCACCAGCAGTAAAGGGGAAGCCGGGGAGCTGTTTTTT. It translates to CATSSKGEAGELFF.

The gene calls are TRBV30 and TRBJ2-2, with TRBD1 as a possible D gene (5 bases). Trimming cost V 5 bases and J 5 bases, with 9 bases left between them. CDR1 GTSNPN and CDR2 SVGIG come from the germline V gene (reference sequence). The CDR3 has 12 amino acids. CDR3: CAWGQGTGELFF. Here the CDR3 DNA reads TGTGCCTGGGGTCAGGGAACCGGGGAGCTGTTTTTT.

This chain links TRBV5-1 with TRBJ2-4; D is ambiguous. The CDR3 spans 15 residues. From germline, CDR1 is SGHRS and CDR2 YFSETQ. V gave up 5 bases and J gave up 0 bases, with 12 bases separating them. CDR3 coding DNA: TGCGCCAGCAGTTCTTCTAGTCTAGCCAAAAACATTCAGTACTTC. It translates to CASSSSSLAKNIQYF.

The chain combines TRBV14 with TRBJ1-2; D remains ambiguous. Germline V gives CDR1 SGHDN, CDR2 FVKESK. The CDR3 runs to 15 residues. V dropped 1 base and J dropped 4 bases, with 13 bases sitting between them. This CDR3 is CASSQGVQWAYGYTF. The DNA for the CDR3 is TGTGCCAGCAGCCAAGGGGTTCAATGGGCCTATGGCTACACCTTC.

V gene TRBV28 combines with J gene TRBJ2-6; 8 bases are shared with TRBD1. V lost 3 bases, J lost 4 bases, and 5 bases stayed unmatched. This CDR3 spans 16 amino acids. Germline-derived CDR1 and CDR2 are MDHEN and SYDVKM. Here the CDR3 reads CASSFQGAGGANVLTF. CDR3 bases: TGTGCCAGCAGTTTTCAGGGGGCTGGCGGGGCCAACGTCCTGACTTTC.

The chain is built from TRBV6-5 and TRBJ2-7; 7 bases are a match to TRBD1. Germline values: CDR1 MNHEY, CDR2 SVGAGI. The length of the CDR3 is 14 residues. Trimming took 6 bases from V and 0 from J; bases not matched to a gene: 5. The CDR3 nucleotides read TGTGCCAGCAGCCAAACAGGGGTCTCCTACGAGCAGTACTTC. Its protein product is CASSQTGVSYEQYF.

J is TRBJ2-3 and V is TRBV11-2; 10 nucleotides align to TRBD2. This CDR3 is 17 amino acids long. V trimming: 5 bases; J trimming: 2 bases; junction bases outside the gene matches: 10. Germline CDR1 and CDR2: SGHAT and FQNNGV. As DNA, the CDR3 is TGTGCCAGCAGCCGTAGACTAGCGGGTTCTTCCACAGATACGCAGTATTTT. Its translation: CASSRRLAGSSTDTQYF.